This is a list of T cell receptor beta chains from one sample in a study of blood T cell repertoires in COVID-19. Assay: immunoSEQ multiplex PCR; the TCRdb copy retains only in-frame clones and omits some. The table shows 100,000 to 150,000 clones, with roughly 84% occurring only once. Material: peripheral blood. The receptors were gathered from an elderly woman with acute or convalescent COVID-19. CDR3s include the opening cysteine and the closing phenylalanine or tryptophan. The D gene is left open where the match is weak. For some rows the clone size is stated as once, few or many, or as a class when expanded; others skip it.

>-|TRBV7-8|TRBJ2-7|-
TGTGCTTCTGGGAGATACGAGCAGTACTTC
CASGRYEQYF
>-|TRBV5-1|TRBJ1-1|-
TGCGCCAGCAGCTCCCAACAGGGAGCTGAAGCTTTCTTT
CASSSQQGAEAFF
>-|TRBV6-5|TRBJ2-5|-
TGTGCCAGCAGTTTCACAGTTCAAGAGACCCAGTACTTC
CASSFTVQETQYF
>TRBD1|TRBV5-6|TRBJ2-5|-
TGTGCCAGCAGCTTGAGAGACAGGGTAAGGATGGAGACCCAGTACTTC
CASSLRDRVRMETQYF
>TRBD1|TRBV18|TRBJ1-6|few
TGTGCCAGCTCACCCGGGACAGGGGATTCACCCCTCCACTTT
CASSPGTGDSPLHF
>-|TRBV7-9|TRBJ1-3|-
TGTGCCAGCAGCCGAGCCCCGGGAAACACCATATATTTT
CASSRAPGNTIYF
>TRBD1|TRBV29-1|TRBJ1-2|-
TGCAGCGTGGCTGCCGGGACAGGGTCGTATGGCTACACCTTC
CSVAAGTGSYGYTF
>-|TRBV19|TRBJ2-3|-
TGTGCCAGTGCACAGGGTGGCACAGATACGCAGTATTTT
CASAQGGTDTQYF
>-|TRBV6-2/TRBV6-3|TRBJ1-3|-
TGTGCCAGCAGCCGGTGGGCTGGGAGCTCTGGAAACACCATATATTTT
CASSRWAGSSGNTIYF
>-|TRBV24-1|TRBJ2-3|-
TGTGCCACCAGTACAAGTTACACAGATACGCAGTATTTT
CATSTSYTDTQYF
>-|TRBV23-1|TRBJ1-1|-
TGCGCCAGCCTTAAGCAGGGAGGGAGCACTGAAGCTTTCTTT
CASLKQGGSTEAFF
>-|TRBV10-3|TRBJ1-2|-
TGTGCCATCAGTGATCACAGCCCCAACTATGGCTACACCTTC
CAISDHSPNYGYTF
>-|TRBV11-2|TRBJ1-1|-
TGTGCCAGCAGCTTAGCCCAGGGGAAGGCTTTCTTT
CASSLAQGKAFF
>TRBD1|TRBV6-4|TRBJ1-6|-
TGTGCCAGCAGTGCTTCGGGACAGAATAATTCACCCCTCCACTTT
CASSASGQNNSPLHF
>TRBD1|TRBV2|TRBJ2-7|-
TGTGCCAGCACCCCTTTGGGCGGGACAGGGGTAGGCTACGAGCAGTACTTC
CASTPLGGTGVGYEQYF
>TRBD1|TRBV5-5|TRBJ1-2|-
TGTGCCAGCAGCTTGGCGGGACAGGGGCGAAATGGCTACACCTTC
CASSLAGQGRNGYTF
>TRBD2|TRBV10-3|TRBJ2-2|-
TGTGCCATCAGTGAACGGGGGGACACCGGGGAGCTGTTTTTT
CAISERGDTGELFF
>-|TRBV19|TRBJ1-1|-
TGTGCCAGTAGTCCTACAGAGAACACTGAAGCTTTCTTT
CASSPTENTEAFF
>-|TRBV12-5|TRBJ2-3|-
TGTGCTAGTGGTACCAAAACGGTAGATACGCAGTATTTT
CASGTKTVDTQYF
>TRBD2|TRBV6-2/TRBV6-3|TRBJ2-7|-
TGTGCCAGCAGTTCAGGCGGGGGGGCTCCCTACGAGCAGTACTTC
CASSSGGGAPYEQYF
>-|TRBV6-5|TRBJ1-2|few
TGTGCCAGCAAGGAGGGGGGGAACTATGGCTACACCTTC
CASKEGGNYGYTF
>-|TRBV6-5|TRBJ1-5|-
TGTGCCAGCAAATTCGGAGGTGACGGTCAGCCCCAGCATTTT
CASKFGGDGQPQHF
>TRBD1|TRBV10-3|TRBJ2-7|-
TGTGCCATCAGTACCACTCGACAGGGCAGCTCCTACGAGCAGTACTTC
CAISTTRQGSSYEQYF
>-|TRBV7-9|TRBJ1-2|-
TGTGCCAGCAGCTTAGCGCAGAACTATGGCTACACCTTC
CASSLAQNYGYTF
>-|TRBV12-3/TRBV12-4|TRBJ1-2|-
TGTGCCAGCAGTTTCCCAGCTAACTATGGCTACACCTTC
CASSFPANYGYTF
>TRBD2|TRBV11-2|TRBJ2-5|-
TGTGCCAGCAGCGGAACGGGACTAGGAGAGACCCAGTACTTC
CASSGTGLGETQYF
>TRBD1|TRBV7-9|TRBJ1-1|-
TGTGCCAGCAGCCCGACCGGAGGACAGGGAGCTTTCTTT
CASSPTGGQGAFF
>TRBD2|TRBV4-2|TRBJ2-3|-
TGTGCCAGCAGCCAGCGGACTAGCGGGGGGGCCGGGACAGATACGCAGTATTTT
CASSQRTSGGAGTDTQYF
>-|TRBV19|TRBJ2-7|-
TGTGCCAGTAGTATAGCCCTAAGGAGCTCCTACGAGCAGTACTTC
CASSIALRSSYEQYF
>-|TRBV5-8|TRBJ2-4|-
TGTGCCAGCAGCCCTAGGGGGAATGGGGCCAAAAACATTCAGTACTTC
CASSPRGNGAKNIQYF
>-|TRBV12-3/TRBV12-4|TRBJ1-2|-
TGTGCCAGCAGAACGACAGTTCAGGGGGGCTACACCTTC
CASRTTVQGGYTF